This TCR beta chain originates from a study of cytomegalovirus exposure and HLA in healthy donors. Study-wide points: When presence/absence was analysed, sequencing depth was taken to be roughly uniform across donors.

PCR was performed using 60 Vbeta and 13 Jbeta primers. The repertoire was sequenced with immunoSEQ multiplex PCR; TCRdb's copy has only in-frame clones and lacks some. The sample lists 150,000 to 200,000 clones, 60% to 80% occurring once. The CDR3 has 15 residues. Looked up from germline, CDR1 is KGHSH and CDR2 is LQKENI. J lost 7 bases, V lost 3 bases, and 9 bases had no gene match. Comment on this clone: No antigen is known for it.

The sequence was collected from a man between 18 and 35 years old in good health and CMV-seropositive. V gene TRBV18 combines with J gene TRBJ1-2; 9 positions agree with TRBD1. Sequencing input: PBMCs. This chain's CDR3 is CASSPSSGQGSGYTF. The CDR3 nucleotides are TGTGCCAGCTCACCGTCATCGGGACAGGGCTCTGGCTACACCTTC.